The clone carrying this TCR beta chain was counted only a few times. As yet, its antigen is unknown. The entry originates in a study of T cell responses to AZD1222 COVID-19 vaccine. Findings of the study overall: Possibly, clonal diversity was underestimated; donors were largely white British and included more females. Vaccination with two AZD1222 doses was followed by a rise in Spike-specific TCR breadth and depth. Regions 160-218 and 743-854 dominated among vaccine-associated CD4 TCRs spanning spike.

Clones were sequenced by immunoSEQ multiplex PCR, and TCRdb holds only the in-frame ones, with some missing. This table has 150,000 to 200,000 clones, around 90% appearing once. The sequencing here drew on peripheral blood, taken 28 days after the second AZD1222 dose. The sequence derives from an adult who received the AZD1222 COVID-19 vaccine.

The CDR3 region has the DNA TGTGCCAGCAGCTTATCCGACTTTTACGAGACCCAGTACTTC. Translated: CASSLSDFYETQYF. The rearrangement uses TRBV7-2 and TRBJ2-5; D is undetermined. This CDR3 is 14 amino acids long. Germline assignment: CDR1 SGHTA and CDR2 FQGNSA. Trimming removed 2 bases at V and 5 bases at J, with 12 bases between.